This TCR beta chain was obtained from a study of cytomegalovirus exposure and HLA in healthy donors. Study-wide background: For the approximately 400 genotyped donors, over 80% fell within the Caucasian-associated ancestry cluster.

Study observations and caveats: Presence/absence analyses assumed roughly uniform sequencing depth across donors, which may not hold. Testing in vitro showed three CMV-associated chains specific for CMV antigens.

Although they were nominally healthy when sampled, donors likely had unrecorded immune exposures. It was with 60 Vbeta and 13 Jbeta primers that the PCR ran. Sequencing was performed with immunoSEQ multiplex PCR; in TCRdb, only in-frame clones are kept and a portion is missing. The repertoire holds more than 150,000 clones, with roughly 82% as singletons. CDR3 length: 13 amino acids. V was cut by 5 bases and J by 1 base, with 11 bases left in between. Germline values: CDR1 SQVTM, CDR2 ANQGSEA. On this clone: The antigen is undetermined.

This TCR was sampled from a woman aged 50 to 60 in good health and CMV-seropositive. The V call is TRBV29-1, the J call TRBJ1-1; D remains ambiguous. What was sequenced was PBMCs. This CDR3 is CSVSGRWNTEAFF. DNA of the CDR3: TGCAGCGTTTCAGGCAGGTGGAACACTGAAGCTTTCTTT.